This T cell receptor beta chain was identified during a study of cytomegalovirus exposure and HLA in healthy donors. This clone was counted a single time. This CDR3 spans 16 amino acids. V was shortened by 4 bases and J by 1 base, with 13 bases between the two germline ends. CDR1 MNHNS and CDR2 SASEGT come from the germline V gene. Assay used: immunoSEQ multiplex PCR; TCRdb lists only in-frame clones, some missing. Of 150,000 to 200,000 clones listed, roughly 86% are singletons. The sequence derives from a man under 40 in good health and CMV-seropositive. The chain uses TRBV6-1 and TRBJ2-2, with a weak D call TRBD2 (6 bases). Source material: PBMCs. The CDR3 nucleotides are TGTGCCAGCAGTGGTCGACTAGGTTGGAACACCGGGGAGCTGTTTTTT. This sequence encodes CASSGRLGWNTGELFF.